This passage covers 10 T cell receptor beta chains from one sample sequenced in a study of blood T cell repertoires in COVID-19. Clones were sequenced by immunoSEQ multiplex PCR, and TCRdb holds only the in-frame ones, with some missing. The data contain 200,000 to 250,000 clones, approximately 81% of them singletons. Material: peripheral blood. These TCRs come from a young man with active or convalescent COVID-19.

The chain has TRBV15 and TRBJ1-3; D is perhaps TRBD1 (5 bases). The CDR3 runs 14 residues. The germline V gene has CDR1 LNHNV and CDR2 YYDKDF (reference sequence). V lost 3 bases and J 1 base, leaving 7 bases between the germline ends. The CDR3 coding sequence is TGTGCCACCAGCAGGGCAGGGTCTGGAAACACCATATATTTT. Residues: CATSRAGSGNTIYF.

The chain is built from TRBV4-1 and TRBJ1-6; the D is unclear. The V gene lost 4 bases and the J gene lost 0 bases, with 13 bases spanning the gap. This CDR3 is built from 17 residues. Germline V lookup: CDR1 MGHRA, CDR2 YSYEKL. The CDR3 spells CASSPLRASSYNSPLHF. The CDR3 coding sequence is TGCGCCAGCAGCCCACTGAGGGCCAGCTCCTATAATTCACCCCTCCACTTT.

The V call is TRBV7-2, the J call TRBJ2-7; TRBD2 matches at 11 bases. The CDR3 is 17 residues long. Looked up from germline, CDR1 is SGHTA and CDR2 is FQGNSA. V trimming: 3 bases; J trimming: 3 bases; junction bases outside the gene matches: 10. The CDR3 DNA sequence: TGTGCCAGCAGCTTTCGGACTAGCGGGCAAACCTTCTACGAGCAGTACTTC. This sequence encodes CASSFRTSGQTFYEQYF. Looking up the rest from reference TRBV7-2 and TRBJ2-7 gives the full variable domain: GAGVSQSPSNKVTEKGKDVELRCDPISGHTALYWYRQSLGQGLEFLIYFQGNSAPDKSGLPSDRFSAERTGGSVSTLTIQRTQQEDSAVYLCASSFRTSGQTFYEQYFGPGTRLTVT.

The chain combines TRBV3-1 (or the pseudogene TRBV3-2) with TRBJ2-7; 7 bases fit TRBD2. Per the germline V gene, CDR1 is LGHDT and CDR2 is YNNKEL (reference sequence). V was pared by 4 bases and J by 2 bases, with 8 bases of the junction left unmatched. The CDR3 extends over 15 amino acids. CDR3 sequence (DNA): TGTGCCAGCAGCCGGTCGGCGGGGGACCCCTACGAGCAGTACTTC. Translated: CASSRSAGDPYEQYF.

This chain connects TRBV28 to TRBJ1-1; no definite D call. The V and J ends lost 5 bases and 1 base respectively, with 8 bases between them. The CDR3 has 13 residues. The V gene's germline CDR1 is MDHEN and CDR2 SYDVKM. For the CDR3, the DNA is TGTGCCAGCAGTCGTGAAGCGAACACTGAAGCTTTCTTT. Its protein product is CASSREANTEAFF.

The chain has TRBV5-6 and TRBJ2-7; D remains unclear. The CDR3 contains 14 residues. Per the germline V gene, CDR1 is SGHDT and CDR2 is YYEEEE. Trimming pared 4 bases from V and 5 bases from J, leaving 16 bases between. The CDR3 sequence is CASSPRLQSHEQYF. The CDR3 DNA sequence: TGTGCCAGCAGCCCGAGGCTCCAGAGCCACGAGCAGTACTTC.

The chain carries TRBV30 and TRBJ1-1; possible D gene TRBD1, 6 bases. Germline CDR1 and CDR2: GTSNPN and SVGIG (reference sequence). The ends were cut back, 6 bases at V and 5 bases at J, with 19 bases in the middle. This CDR3 spans 14 amino acids. As DNA, the CDR3 is TGTGCCTGCCAAATGGGGGGGCGGTGGACTGAAGCTTTCTTT. Translation gives CACQMGGRWTEAFF.

This chain joins TRBV4-2 and TRBJ1-1, with D tentatively TRBD1 (6 bases). V was trimmed by 0 bases and J by 9 bases, leaving 8 bases between them. The CDR3 is 12 residues long. The germline V gene has CDR1 LGHNA and CDR2 YNFKEQ. CDR3 DNA sequence: TGTGCCAGCAGCCAAGATGGGACAAAAGCTTTCTTT. The encoded protein is CASSQDGTKAFF.

The J gene is TRBJ2-7, the V gene TRBV6-5, with 8 bases aligning to TRBD1. The germline V gene encodes CDR1 MNHEY and CDR2 SVGAGI. With 6 bases clipped from V and 4 bases from J, the junction kept 2 bases outside the gene matches. The CDR3 is 12 residues long. The CDR3 reads CASSRQGYEQYF. In DNA, the CDR3 is TGTGCCAGCAGCAGACAGGGGTACGAGCAGTACTTC.

V gene TRBV19 combines with J gene TRBJ2-2, with D possibly matching TRBD1 (5 bases). Trimming stripped 2 bases from V and 9 bases from J, with 10 bases between. Germline-derived CDR1 and CDR2 are LNHDA and SQIVND (reference sequence). This CDR3 is 13 amino acids long. The CDR3 bases are TGTGCCAGTAGTATAATGGGGCCCAGGGAGCTGTTTTTT. As protein: CASSIMGPRELFF.